Shown below are 6 T cell receptor beta chains from a single sample sequenced in a study of cytomegalovirus exposure and HLA in healthy donors. Amplification used 60 Vbeta primers and 13 Jbeta primers. Here immunoSEQ multiplex PCR was the method, and the copy in TCRdb shows in-frame clones only, minus some. The sample spans over 100,000 clones; the ten largest clones claim roughly 3.5%. The sample comprised PBMCs. Receptors originate from a man aged 25 to 40 in good health and CMV-seronegative.

This sequence joins TRBV9 and TRBJ1-1, with 8 bases lining up with TRBD1. The J segment lost 2 bases and the V segment lost 4 bases, leaving 1 base of the junction unmatched. The CDR3 consists of 13 residues. CDR1 and CDR2 (germline): SGDLS, YYNGEE. The CDR3 DNA sequence: TGTGCCAGCAGCTCAGGGGGCAACACTGAAGCTTTCTTT. It translates to CASSSGGNTEAFF.

The chain uses TRBV6-6 and TRBJ1-2; D is uncertain. CDR1 and CDR2 from the germline V gene are MNHNY and SVGAGI (reference sequence). V shed 7 bases and J shed 5 bases, with 20 bases lying between them. This CDR3 contains 15 residues. CDR3 DNA: TGTGCCAGCACAATTGTTCCTTCTCTAGATTATGGCTACACCTTC. Its protein is CASTIVPSLDYGYTF.

J is TRBJ2-7 and V is TRBV4-1, with 11 nucleotides matching TRBD1. V was clipped by 3 bases and J by 2 bases; unmatched bases: 0. Germline V gene sequence: CDR1 MGHRA, CDR2 YSYEKL. The CDR3 totals 14 residues. DNA for the CDR3: TGCGCCAGCAGCCAGGGACAGGGGGCCTACGAGCAGTACTTC. It encodes CASSQGQGAYEQYF.

The rearrangement uses TRBV27 and TRBJ2-1; 11 bases align to TRBD1. The germline gives CDR1 MNHEY, CDR2 SMNVEV (reference sequence). CDR3 size: 16 residues. Trimming at V came to 6 bases and at J to 9 bases, leaving 13 bases not matched to a gene. The DNA for the CDR3 is TGTGCCAGCAGAGCGTCGGGACAGGGGGTTTTTATTGAGCAGTTCTTC. This encodes CASRASGQGVFIEQFF.

The chain links TRBV9 to TRBJ2-3, with 7 nucleotides matching TRBD1. Germline V gene data show CDR1 as SGDLS and CDR2 as YYNGEE. The junction had 6 bases not matched to a gene; V was cut back by 2 bases and J by 0 bases. This CDR3 contains 16 residues. CDR3 region: CASSVGTDYSTDTQYF. In DNA form, the CDR3 reads TGTGCCAGCAGCGTTGGGACAGATTATAGCACAGATACGCAGTATTTT.

This chain connects TRBV5-1 to TRBJ1-2, with 7 bases matching TRBD1. Trimming took 5 bases from V and 8 from J; bases not matched to a gene: 12. In germline, CDR1 is SGHRS, CDR2 YFSETQ. The CDR3 runs to 14 residues. In DNA form, the CDR3 reads TGCGCCAGCAGTCGTGATTTCGACAGGGAGGGCTACACCTTC. This encodes CASSRDFDREGYTF.